This TCR beta chain was sequenced for a study of regulatory T cells in long-lasting Graves disease. Study results and limitations: Favoring TRBV28, TRBJ1-2 and TRBJ2-5 was a feature seen in persistent disease. Study was limited to peripheral blood, excluding thyroid tissue.

Comments on this clonotype: Its antigen is still unknown. A read error may explain this, as a much larger clone is one base away.

Researchers made TCR beta libraries by using iRepertoire HTBI primers and running Arm-PCR on CDR3 regions. Each CDR3 protein is one row after TCRdb ran MiXCR on the multiplex PCR reads. The profile shows nearly 350,000 distinct CDR3 sequences, around 19% of them singletons. Noted time point: persistent/refractory GD, antithyroid drugs over 5 years with positive TRAb. RNA extracted from PBMCs served as the sequencing template. Per American Thyroid Association guidelines, Graves' disease was diagnosed. This CDR3 comprises 13 residues. Sequencing used peripheral blood mononuclear cells (PBMCs), obtained when the disease was refractory, from a patient treated with antithyroid drugs. The sequence derives from a female donor with Graves disease. The genes are TRBV12-3 or TRBV12-4 and TRBJ2-7, with 7 nucleotides matching TRBD1. CDR3 amino acids: CAGSRGQTYEQYF. DNA for the CDR3: TGTGCCGGCAGTAGGGGACAGACCTACGAGCAGTACTTC.